A single sample is the source of the 20 T cell receptor beta chains below, sequenced in a study of response to subunit inactivated influenza vaccine. In TCRdb, the RT-PCR reads were re-called with MiXCR into one record per CDR3 protein. The sample contains 500,000 to 550,000 distinct CDR3 sequences, less than 25% of which appear only once. These data are also associated with another study on T cells expressing NK-cell markers. From that paper: The authors made TCR beta cDNA libraries by 5'RACE template switching. This switching added a universal primer site and UMIs.

Here the sequenced sample was CD4+ T cells sorted from PBMCs, taken about 12 days after vaccination. The receptors originated from a man aged 50-59 years who received an inactivated influenza vaccine.

The table lists this clonotype with a few counts. The genes are TRBV19 and TRBJ1-2; D call uncertain. V lost 3 bases, J lost 1 base, and 12 bases lay in between. Germline loops: CDR1 LNHDA, CDR2 SQIVND (reference sequence). The CDR3 is 15 residues long. The DNA of the CDR3 is TGTGCCAGTAGTATGTGGTCGGAAAATAACTATGGCTACACCTTC. It yields the protein CASSMWSENNYGYTF.

This clonotype has more than one count but fewer than ten. The V call is TRBV20-1, the J call TRBJ1-2; possible D gene TRBD1, 5 bases. Deletions cut 5 bases from V and 1 base from J, with 8 bases between. Per the germline V gene, CDR1 is DFQATT and CDR2 is SNEGSKA (reference sequence). The CDR3 runs 12 residues. The CDR3 sequence is CSAQTVNYGYTF. CDR3 DNA sequence: TGCAGTGCTCAGACAGTTAACTATGGCTACACCTTC.

The V gene is TRBV30, the J gene TRBJ1-6; TRBD1 matches at 8 bases. V lost 4 bases, J lost 8 bases, and 7 bases stayed unmatched. Germline V CDR1 and CDR2: GTSNPN, SVGIG (reference sequence). There are 14 residues in the CDR3. The CDR3 sequence is CAWNADRVYSPLHF. The CDR3 region has the DNA TGTGCCTGGAACGCGGACAGGGTCTATTCACCCCTCCACTTT.

The rearrangement links TRBV5-1 to TRBJ2-1, with unresolved D. Germline V gene lookup returns CDR1 SGHRS and CDR2 YFSETQ. Trimming took 2 bases from V and 4 from J, leaving 7 bases between them. The CDR3 runs 13 residues. DNA for the CDR3: TGCGCCAGCAGCTTAGGGTTTTACAATGAGCAGTTCTTC. The encoded protein is CASSLGFYNEQFF.

J is TRBJ2-5 and V is TRBV6-2 or TRBV6-3; TRBD2 aligns across 14 bases. There are 17 residues in the CDR3. In germline, CDR1 is MNHEY, CDR2 SVGEGT. V was pared by 4 bases and J by 2 bases, with 6 bases of the junction left unmatched. In nucleotides, the CDR3 is TGTGCCAGCAGTTTTGGGACTAGCGGGGGAAATCAAGAGACCCAGTACTTC. Translation gives CASSFGTSGGNQETQYF.

This clonotype was counted a few times. The chain carries TRBV20-1 and TRBJ2-3; TRBD2 aligns across 12 bases. The V gene end was trimmed by 6 bases and the J gene end by 7 bases; junction bases not matched to a gene: 14. CDR1 and CDR2 (germline): DFQATT, SNEGSKA (reference sequence). CDR3 length: 16 residues. The CDR3 protein is CSATNVASGGANTQYF. For the CDR3, the DNA is TGCAGTGCGACCAACGTGGCTAGCGGGGGGGCAAATACGCAGTATTTT.

This clonotype was seen only a few times. The chain combines TRBV12-3 or TRBV12-4 with TRBJ2-2; maybe TRBD1 (6 bases). CDR3 size: 13 residues. V lost 6 bases, J lost 13 bases, and 18 bases lay in between. CDR3 in amino acids: CASSPDRFQGLFF. CDR3 DNA: TGTGCCAGCAGCCCAGACAGGTTCCAAGGGCTGTTTTTT.

The chain combines TRBV5-6 with TRBJ2-3, with TRBD1 matching 8 bases. Germline assignment: CDR1 SGHDT and CDR2 YYEEEE. V was pared by 2 bases and J by 4 bases, with 6 bases of the junction left unmatched. There are 15 residues in the CDR3. CDR3 in amino acids: CASSFYARGPDTQYF. CDR3 nucleotide sequence: TGTGCCAGCAGCTTCTATGCCAGGGGGCCAGATACGCAGTATTTT.

This rearrangement joins TRBV11-2 to TRBJ1-1, with a weak D call TRBD1 (5 bases). Per germline, CDR1 SGHAT and CDR2 FQNNGV. V was shortened by 4 bases and J by 1 base, with 13 bases between the two germline ends. The CDR3 consists of 15 residues. The CDR3 DNA follows: TGTGCCAGCAGCTACCCAGGGCGTGGGAACACTGAAGCTTTCTTT. Translated, it gives CASSYPGRGNTEAFF.

The chain links TRBV7-2 to TRBJ2-1, with D possibly TRBD2 on 7 matching bases. This CDR3 region has 16 residues. Per the germline V gene, CDR1 is SGHTA and CDR2 is FQGNSA. V lost 5 bases and J lost 2, with 16 bases in between. The DNA for the CDR3 is TGTGCCAGCAGCCCGGGGGGCGGGCGTACCTACAATGAGCAGTTCTTC. Protein: CASSPGGGRTYNEQFF.

In this sample, this clonotype turned up once. J is TRBJ2-1 and V is TRBV6-5; unclear D gene. Germline V lookup: CDR1 MNHEY, CDR2 SVGAGI. There are 15 residues in the CDR3. V lost 6 bases and J lost 0, with 12 bases in between. CDR3: CASSPGMYSYNEQFF. The CDR3 DNA follows: TGTGCCAGCAGCCCTGGGATGTACTCCTACAATGAGCAGTTCTTC.

This clonotype was seen a handful of times. The chain combines TRBV27 with TRBJ1-2; no clear D. V was clipped by 5 bases and J by 0 bases, with 10 bases between them. Germline V gives CDR1 MNHEY, CDR2 SMNVEV (reference sequence). The CDR3 sequence is 14 residues long. The DNA of the CDR3 is TGTGCCAGCAGTGCCCGTGGGGCTAACTATGGCTACACCTTC. Its protein is CASSARGANYGYTF.

Only a few counts were recorded for this clonotype. The chain employs TRBV11-2 and TRBJ2-5; D is possibly TRBD2 (6 bases). The CDR3 sequence is 13 residues long. Germline V gives CDR1 SGHAT, CDR2 FQNNGV. Trimming took off 6 bases at V and 5 bases at J, with 13 bases between the two ends. The CDR3 region is CASRLLARETQYF. CDR3 nucleotide sequence: TGTGCCAGCAGACTACTAGCTCGCGAGACCCAGTACTTC.

The chain carries TRBV6-5 and TRBJ1-6; D is unclear. CDR1 is MNHEY, CDR2 SVGAGI, per germline. CDR3 size: 15 residues. V was cut by 4 bases and J by 9 bases, with 16 bases left in between. The CDR3 nucleotides are TGTGCCAGCAGTTCCACCCGAGGGCGGGGTTCACCCCTCCACTTT. This translates into CASSSTRGRGSPLHF.

This chain connects TRBV7-2 to TRBJ2-3; 10 bases line up with TRBD1. The germline CDR1 and CDR2 sequences are SGHTA and FQGNSA. V gave up 6 bases and J gave up 6 bases; unmatched junction bases: 6. This CDR3 is 14 amino acids long. Written as DNA, the CDR3 is TGTGCCAGCAGTCAGACAGGGGGCGCGGATACGCAGTATTTT. This sequence encodes CASSQTGGADTQYF.

This clonotype was detected only a few times. The chain employs TRBV11-2 and TRBJ2-1; 9 nucleotides line up with TRBD2. This CDR3 region has 17 residues. The germline V gene has CDR1 SGHAT and CDR2 FQNNGV. The V and J ends lost 1 base and 0 bases, in that order; junction bases with no gene match: 4. This CDR3 reads CASSLVGSGSSYNEQFF. The DNA for the CDR3 is TGTGCCAGCAGCTTAGTTGGTAGCGGGAGCTCCTACAATGAGCAGTTCTTC.

This rearrangement joins TRBV5-8 to TRBJ2-1, with a possible D match to TRBD2 (6 bases). The CDR3 spans 12 residues. Trimming stripped 4 bases from V and 5 bases from J, with 7 bases between. CDR1 is SGHTS and CDR2 is YDEGEE in the germline V gene. The CDR3 DNA is TGTGCCAGCAGCCAGCGGGACAATGAGCAGTTCTTC. Amino acid sequence: CASSQRDNEQFF.

CDR3 DNA sequence: TGCAGTGCTAGAGTCGGTAGCGGGAGCGATGAGCAGTTCTTC. Translating gives CSARVGSGSDEQFF. The chain carries TRBV20-1 and TRBJ2-1, with TRBD2 matching 9 bases. Germline V gene data show CDR1 as DFQATT and CDR2 as SNEGSKA (reference sequence). This CDR3 has 14 amino acids. V lost 1 base, J lost 8 bases, and 6 bases stayed unmatched.

This clonotype was seen more than once but under ten times. The J gene is TRBJ1-1, the V gene TRBV6-2 or TRBV6-3; D gene unclear. Trimming removed 6 bases from V and 10 bases from J, with 12 bases in between. Looked up from germline, CDR1 is MNHEY and CDR2 is SVGEGT. The CDR3 length is 11 residues. The CDR3 loop reads CASRTRRTAFF. The CDR3 nucleotides are TGTGCCAGCAGAACAAGGAGGACAGCTTTCTTT.

This chain connects TRBV9 to TRBJ1-1; 7 positions agree with TRBD1. The CDR3 has 13 residues. After removal of 4 bases from V and 6 bases from J, the junction contained 6 bases not matched to a gene. Germline V gene lookup returns CDR1 SGDLS and CDR2 YYNGEE. The CDR3 loop is CASSPYRGAEAFF. CDR3 DNA sequence: TGTGCCAGCAGCCCTTACAGGGGCGCTGAAGCTTTCTTT.